These 24 T cell receptor beta chains were sequenced from one sample in a study of OX40 agonist ivuxolimab in advanced cancers. Produced via immunoSEQ multiplex PCR; TCRdb's table is partial and in-frame only. Among approximately 82,000 clones listed, about 82% were seen once. Sequencing used CD4+ or CD8+ T cells sorted from blood, obtained in a trial of the OX40 agonist ivuxolimab. These receptors originate from an adult with an advanced solid tumor such as melanoma, head and neck, liver or kidney cancer.

V gene TRBV5-1 combines with J gene TRBJ2-1; weak D call: TRBD2 (6 bases). V was trimmed by 3 bases and J by 4 bases, leaving 14 bases between them. This CDR3 is built from 15 residues. Germline V gives CDR1 SGHRS, CDR2 YFSETQ. This CDR3 is CASSSEGEVYNEQFF. CDR3 in DNA: TGCGCCAGCAGCTCTGAAGGGGAGGTATACAATGAGCAGTTCTTC.

The CDR3 DNA follows: TGTGCCACCAGCAGAGATATCGGGGCCGAGGAAAAACTGTTTTTT. It yields the protein CATSRDIGAEEKLFF. This chain connects TRBV15 to TRBJ1-4, with a tentative D call TRBD1 (5 bases). CDR3 length: 15 residues. The germline V gene has CDR1 LNHNV and CDR2 YYDKDF (reference sequence). With 0 bases removed from V and 8 bases from J, the gap between germline ends came to 13 bases.

The genes are TRBV27 and TRBJ1-1; D gene unclear. The germline CDR1 and CDR2 sequences are MNHEY and SMNVEV (reference sequence). The CDR3 totals 13 residues. The germline V and J ends were trimmed by 9 bases and 4 bases, with 15 bases remaining between them. As DNA, the CDR3 is TGTGCCAGTGTCACCTTGACCGGCACTGAAGCTTTCTTT. Translated: CASVTLTGTEAFF.

The rearrangement joins TRBV19 to TRBJ2-3; TRBD2 might be the D (6 bases). CDR3 size: 17 residues. With 7 bases removed from V and 3 bases from J, the gap between germline ends came to 23 bases. Germline lookup yields CDR1 LNHDA and CDR2 SQIVND (reference sequence). The CDR3 DNA follows: TGTGCCAGTACCAATACACGCCGGGGCCGGGGGACAGATACGCAGTATTTT. Amino acid sequence: CASTNTRRGRGTDTQYF. Full variable domain (missing parts from reference TRBV19 and TRBJ2-3): DGGITQSPKYLFRKEGQNVTLSCEQNLNHDAMYWYRQDPGQGLRLIYYSQIVNDFQKGDIAEGYSVSREKKESFPLTVTSAQKNPTAFYLCASTNTRRGRGTDTQYFGPGTRLTVL.

The rearrangement links TRBV6-5 to TRBJ1-4; 9 bases agree with TRBD1. V was clipped by 2 bases and J by 10 bases; unmatched bases: 5. This CDR3 comprises 14 residues. Germline V gene data show CDR1 as MNHEY and CDR2 as SVGAGI. The CDR3 sequence: CASSYERGQGKLFF. Here the CDR3 DNA reads TGTGCCAGCAGTTACGAAAGGGGACAGGGAAAACTGTTTTTT.

This chain links TRBV7-9 with TRBJ2-7; 8 positions agree with TRBD1. The V gene's germline CDR1 is SEHNR and CDR2 FQNEAQ (reference sequence). Trimming removed 2 bases from V and 4 bases from J; junction bases left unmatched: 4. The CDR3 is 14 amino acids. The CDR3 is CASSLRDRLYEQYF. The CDR3 DNA reads as TGTGCCAGCAGCTTAAGGGACAGGCTTTACGAGCAGTACTTC.

The rearrangement links TRBV30 to TRBJ1-1; D is unresolved. CDR1 and CDR2 (germline): GTSNPN, SVGIG (reference sequence). The CDR3 extends over 13 amino acids. Trimming shortened V by 3 bases and J by 2 bases, and 10 bases separated the two germline ends. CDR3 residues: CAWSLTQNTEAFF. CDR3 in DNA: TGTGCCTGGAGCCTAACGCAAAACACTGAAGCTTTCTTT.

The chain combines TRBV7-2 with TRBJ1-4, with D possibly TRBD1 on 5 matching bases. The CDR3 consists of 15 residues. Deletions cut 2 bases from V and 5 bases from J, with 12 bases between. Per germline, CDR1 SGHTA and CDR2 FQGNSA. The CDR3 here is CASSLWSGRNEKLFF. The CDR3 bases are TGTGCCAGCAGCTTATGGTCGGGGCGGAATGAAAAACTGTTTTTT.

This sequence joins TRBV6-1 and TRBJ1-2; 9 bases match TRBD1. The junction had 6 bases not matched to a gene; V was cut back by 6 bases and J by 4 bases. This CDR3 has 14 amino acids. The germline V gene has CDR1 MNHNS and CDR2 SASEGT. CDR3 loop: CASRGQGGGYGYTF. In nucleotides, the CDR3 is TGTGCCAGCAGGGGACAGGGAGGGGGCTATGGCTACACCTTC.

The chain joins TRBV4-2 to TRBJ2-7, with D perhaps TRBD1 or TRBD2 (5 bases each). Looked up from germline, CDR1 is LGHNA and CDR2 is YNFKEQ. V lost 0 bases to trimming and J lost 7 bases, with 10 bases between them. CDR3 length: 13 residues. CDR3 in amino acids: CASSQDGGWEQYF. Here the CDR3 DNA reads TGTGCCAGCAGCCAAGATGGGGGATGGGAGCAGTACTTC.

This chain links TRBV7-2 with TRBJ1-5, with no clear D. CDR3 length: 13 residues. Germline V gene sequence: CDR1 SGHTA, CDR2 FQGNSA. The V and J ends lost 5 bases and 5 bases respectively, with 10 bases between them. CDR3 sequence reads: CASSPTADQPQHF. The DNA of the CDR3 is TGTGCCAGCAGCCCCACAGCGGATCAGCCCCAGCATTTT.

V usage is TRBV11-2 and J usage is TRBJ1-1; a possible D gene is TRBD1 (5 bases). Trimming pared 6 bases from V and 7 bases from J, leaving 18 bases between. The germline V gene encodes CDR1 SGHAT and CDR2 FQNNGV. The CDR3 has 14 residues. CDR3 DNA: TGTGCCAGCAGGTTTGAGATACAGGAAAATGAAGCTTTCTTT. Translating it yields CASRFEIQENEAFF.

The gene calls are TRBV5-1 and TRBJ1-2; TRBD1 matches 7 bases. After removal of 4 bases from V and 8 bases from J, the junction contained 14 bases not matched to a gene. The CDR3 is 15 amino acids. In germline, CDR1 is SGHRS, CDR2 YFSETQ. CDR3 protein: CASSPSGGGGIGYTF. The CDR3 nucleotides read TGCGCCAGCAGCCCCTCTGGAGGGGGCGGTATCGGCTACACCTTC.

This chain joins TRBV10-3 and TRBJ2-7; perhaps TRBD1 as D (6 bases). V lost 6 bases and J lost 4, with 13 bases in between. Per germline, CDR1 ENHRY and CDR2 SYGVKD. The CDR3 runs to 13 residues. This chain's CDR3 is CAIRPDRGYEQYF. CDR3 bases: TGTGCCATCAGGCCGGACAGAGGGTACGAGCAGTACTTC.

A single count supports this clone. The chain employs TRBV14 and TRBJ2-1; D is ambiguous. Deletions cut 5 bases from V and 6 bases from J, with 17 bases between. CDR1 and CDR2 (germline): SGHDN, FVKESK. The CDR3 is 15 amino acids. Written as DNA, the CDR3 is TGTGCCAGCAGCGAAAAAGGTCTCGATACCAATGAGCAGTTCTTC. It encodes CASSEKGLDTNEQFF.

This clone was observed a few times. The chain is built from TRBV5-1 and TRBJ1-1; weak D call: TRBD1 (6 bases). V was trimmed by 4 bases and J by 2 bases, leaving 12 bases between them. The germline gives CDR1 SGHRS, CDR2 YFSETQ. This CDR3 region has 14 residues. The CDR3 DNA follows: TGCGCCAGCAGCATGGGACATACTAACACTGAAGCTTTCTTT. Amino acid sequence: CASSMGHTNTEAFF.

This rearrangement joins TRBV19 to TRBJ1-1, with 7 bases fitting TRBD1. With V trimmed by 2 bases and J by 0 bases, 0 bases remained unmatched. Germline values: CDR1 LNHDA, CDR2 SQIVND (reference sequence). The CDR3 totals 14 residues. In DNA form, the CDR3 reads TGTGCCAGTAGTATACAGGGGGTGAACACTGAAGCTTTCTTT. Amino acid sequence: CASSIQGVNTEAFF.

The rearrangement uses TRBV11-1 and TRBJ2-5; no clear D gene. The V gene lost 3 bases and the J gene lost 7 bases, with 18 bases spanning the gap. CDR1 and CDR2 (germline): SGHAT, FQDESV (reference sequence). The CDR3 contains 15 residues. The CDR3 sequence is CASSFKTGSRWTQYF. The CDR3 DNA follows: TGTGCCAGCAGCTTCAAAACCGGGTCTCGGTGGACCCAGTACTTC. Drawing the rest from reference TRBV11-1 and TRBJ2-5, the complete variable domain is EAEVAQSPRYKITEKSQAVAFWCDPISGHATLYWYRQILGQGPELLVQFQDESVVDDSQLPKDRFSAERLKGVDSTLKIQPAELGDSAMYLCASSFKTGSRWTQYFGPGTRLLVL.

V usage is TRBV11-2 and J usage is TRBJ2-3, with 8 bases that match TRBD1. The CDR3 is 16 amino acids. V was clipped by 2 bases and J by 4 bases; unmatched bases: 8. Germline CDR1 reads SGHAT; CDR2 reads FQNNGV. The CDR3 DNA sequence: TGTGCCAGCAGCTTACAGACAGGGGTAGGGGCAGATACGCAGTATTTT. Translating it yields CASSLQTGVGADTQYF. Full variable domain (remainder filled in from reference TRBV11-2 and TRBJ2-3): EAGVAQSPRYKIIEKRQSVAFWCNPISGHATLYWYQQILGQGPKLLIQFQNNGVVDDSQLPKDRFSAERLKGVDSTLKIQPAKLEDSAVYLCASSLQTGVGADTQYFGPGTRLTVL.

The V call is TRBV7-9, the J call TRBJ2-3; D unresolved. Germline CDR1 is SEHNR and CDR2 is FQNEAQ (reference sequence). Trimming left V 2 bases short and J 1 base short, with 4 bases between. The CDR3 loop spans 13 amino acids. For the CDR3, the DNA is TGTGCCAGCAGCTTACTGGGCACAGATACGCAGTATTTT. Its translation is CASSLLGTDTQYF.

The chain carries TRBV5-1 and TRBJ2-3; the match to TRBD2 covers 13 bases. The length of the CDR3 is 16 residues. With V trimmed by 5 bases and J by 6 bases, 9 bases remained unmatched. CDR1 SGHRS and CDR2 YFSETQ come from the germline V gene. In DNA, the CDR3 is TGCGCCAGCAGGCGGGATGGGACTAGCGGGATGGATACGCAGTATTTT. It specifies CASRRDGTSGMDTQYF.

V and J are TRBV5-4 and TRBJ1-2, with 9 bases fitting TRBD1. Germline CDR1 SGHNT, CDR2 YYREEE (reference sequence). This CDR3 is 15 amino acids long. J gave up 1 base and V 1 base, and 2 bases lay outside the gene matches. The CDR3 protein is CASSLTGGLNYGYTF. CDR3 nucleotides: TGTGCCAGCAGCTTGACAGGGGGCCTTAACTATGGCTACACCTTC.

The chain carries TRBV29-1 and TRBJ1-1; D is possibly TRBD1 (5 bases). Trimming shortened V by 6 bases and J by 1 base, and 9 bases separated the two germline ends. This CDR3 region has 12 residues. Germline CDR1 is SQVTM and CDR2 is ANQGSEA. The CDR3 DNA sequence: TGCAGCGTCAGCCAGGGGAACACTGAAGCTTTCTTT. Translating it yields CSVSQGNTEAFF.

The chain has TRBV9 and TRBJ2-2; D is unresolved. Trimming pared 0 bases from V and 0 bases from J, leaving 6 bases between. The CDR3 loop spans 15 amino acids. CDR1 SGDLS and CDR2 YYNGEE come from the germline V gene. CDR3 sequence: CASSVGSANTGELFF. The CDR3 bases are TGTGCCAGCAGCGTAGGCAGCGCGAACACCGGGGAGCTGTTTTTT.